Listed below are T cell receptor beta chains from one sample, sequenced in a study of CD8 T cells in ankylosing spondylitis. MiXCR, applied by TCRdb to the 5' RACE reads, yields one record per CDR3 protein. The sample lists some 350,000 distinct CDR3 sequences, 14% to 15% occurring once. The specimen was blood, either unsorted or a sorted T cell fraction (not recorded which). These receptors all come from a male donor with ankylosing spondylitis or in good health (not recorded which). Each CDR3 is given with its conserved first and last residue. D genes are given only for firm matches. Size is stated for part of the rows, as once, few or many counts, or as a class when the clone is expanded.

-	TRBV20-1	few	TRBJ1-1	TGCAGTGCCGGACGGACAAACACTGAAGCTTTCTTT	CSAGRTNTEAFF
TRBD1	TRBV7-2	few	TRBJ1-2	TGTGCCAGCAGCTTACTCCCGGGGTGGGACAGGGATAACGGCTACACCTTC	CASSLLPGWDRDNGYTF
TRBD2	TRBV29-1	-	TRBJ2-1	TGCAGCGTCGCTGGGGCGGGAGGTCCCTACAATGAGCAGTTCTTC	CSVAGAGGPYNEQFF
-	TRBV6-1	many	TRBJ2-6	TGTGCCAGCAATAGGGGCCCAGCCCAATCTGGGGCCAACGTCCTGACTTTC	CASNRGPAQSGANVLTF
-	TRBV4-1	-	TRBJ2-1	TGCGCCAGCAGCCAACTGGGACGGGGGATGGAGCAGTTCTTC	CASSQLGRGMEQFF
-	TRBV20-1	-	TRBJ1-1	TGCAGTGCCCTACCCCCTATGAACACTGAAGCTTTCTTT	CSALPPMNTEAFF
TRBD1	TRBV20-1	few	TRBJ1-4	TGCAGTGCTACCGACAGGGTGGCTAATGAAAAACTGTTTTTT	CSATDRVANEKLFF
-	TRBV5-5	few	TRBJ1-1	TGTGCCAGCAGCCCGAGGGTGTCTACCAACACTGAAGCTTTCTTT	CASSPRVSTNTEAFF
-	TRBV5-1	-	TRBJ2-3	TGCGCCAGCAGCCAGGGTAGCCGGACAGATACGCAGTATTTT	CASSQGSRTDTQYF
-	TRBV6-1	-	TRBJ2-3	TGTGCCAGCAGGGCCCCAAACCTTAGCACAGATACGCAGTATTTT	CASRAPNLSTDTQYF
-	TRBV7-6	-	TRBJ2-7	TGTGCCAGCAGCTTAGCACCGGACAGAGGCTACGAGCAGTACTTC	CASSLAPDRGYEQYF
-	TRBV20-1	few	TRBJ2-7	TGCAGTGCTAGAGCTGGAGCGGTCTTGGAGCAGTACTTC	CSARAGAVLEQYF
-	TRBV9	-	TRBJ1-3	TGTGCCAGCAGCGTAGACGGTGGAAACACCATATATTTT	CASSVDGGNTIYF
TRBD2	TRBV6-1	-	TRBJ2-1	TGTGCCAGCAGGGACCCTAGCGGGAGATCCTACAATGAGCAGTTCTTC	CASRDPSGRSYNEQFF
-	TRBV20-1	-	TRBJ2-4	TGCAGTGCTAGAGAGGGGTTAGCTGCCCCCAAAAACATTCAGTACTTC	CSAREGLAAPKNIQYF
-	TRBV6-5	few	TRBJ1-2	TGTGCCAGCAGTCGAAACAGGGATGGCTACACCTTC	CASSRNRDGYTF
-	TRBV14	few	TRBJ2-1	TGTGCCAGCAGCCAAGATGGGCTGTGGTCTGAGCAGTTCTTC	CASSQDGLWSEQFF
-	TRBV6-1	-	TRBJ1-1	TGTGCCAGCAGAGGAACGAGGGGATCCACTGAAGCTTTCTTT	CASRGTRGSTEAFF
TRBD1	TRBV27	few	TRBJ1-2	TGTGCCAGCAGTTCAGGGGGGCTCTATGGCTACACCTTC	CASSSGGLYGYTF
-	TRBV5-1	many	TRBJ1-4	TGCGCCAGCAGCTTGCCAGCGGCAGGGTTTGGGGATGAAAAACTGTTTTTT	CASSLPAAGFGDEKLFF
-	TRBV29-1	few	TRBJ2-7	TGCAGCGTTTGCTGGGGGAATCCCTACGAGCAGTACTTC	CSVCWGNPYEQYF
TRBD2	TRBV12-3/TRBV12-4	-	TRBJ2-2	TGTGCCATCAGTAGGGGGCCAGGGACTAGCTTCGACACCGGGGAGCTGTTTTTT	CAISRGPGTSFDTGELFF
-	TRBV7-9	-	TRBJ2-1	TGTGCCAGCAGCGCCCCGGGAGCTGAGCAGTTCTTC	CASSAPGAEQFF
TRBD1	TRBV14	-	TRBJ1-4	TGTGCCAGCAGCCAAGATCGTACAGGGGACTATGAAAAACTGTTTTTT	CASSQDRTGDYEKLFF
-	TRBV20-1	-	TRBJ2-5	TGCAGTGCTCCCAAACAGGGGGAGGGAGAGACCCAGTACTTC	CSAPKQGEGETQYF
-	TRBV20-1	few	TRBJ2-3	TGCAGTGCTATTGGGGTAGATACGCAGTATTTT	CSAIGVDTQYF
TRBD1	TRBV6-5	-	TRBJ2-3	TGTGCCAGCAGTTACCCTGACAGGGGGCCCACAGATACGCAGTATTTT	CASSYPDRGPTDTQYF
-	TRBV5-1	many	TRBJ2-1	TGCGCCAGCAGCTTGACGTCTAGCTCCTACAATGAGCAGTTCTTC	CASSLTSSSYNEQFF
-	TRBV27	few	TRBJ2-3	TGTGCCAGCAGTTTCTCCGAAGGGTACACAGATACGCAGTATTTT	CASSFSEGYTDTQYF
TRBD2	TRBV20-1	-	TRBJ2-7	TGCAGTGCTCCGCGGAGATTAAGCGGGAGCATCGAGCAGTACTTC	CSAPRRLSGSIEQYF
-	TRBV2	-	TRBJ2-1	TGTGCCAGCAAAACGGGCAGGGGGGGACTAAACTACAATGAGCAGTTCTTC	CASKTGRGGLNYNEQFF
-	TRBV9	-	TRBJ1-4	TGTGCCAGCAGCACGACGCTGGGGGCAACTAATGAAAAACTGTTTTTT	CASSTTLGATNEKLFF
-	TRBV9	-	TRBJ2-2	TGTGCCAGCAGCGTCCGCCTCGGGGCAGGCGGGGAGCTGTTTTTT	CASSVRLGAGGELFF
TRBD2	TRBV11-2	few	TRBJ2-3	TGTGCCAGCAGTCCCTCAGCGGGGGTCACAGATACGCAGTATTTT	CASSPSAGVTDTQYF
-	TRBV11-2	-	TRBJ2-6	TGTGCCAGCAGCCTTTTCTACGTAGGGTTGTCTGGGGCCAACGTCCTGACTTTC	CASSLFYVGLSGANVLTF
-	TRBV5-6	-	TRBJ2-1	TGTGCCAGCAGCCTATTCCGGGACCCCCCCTACAATGAGCAGTTCTTC	CASSLFRDPPYNEQFF
TRBD1	TRBV30	-	TRBJ1-1	TGTGCCGAAAAGGACAGGGATGGGACTGAAGCTTTCTTT	CAEKDRDGTEAFF
-	TRBV12-3/TRBV12-4	few	TRBJ2-5	TGTGCCAGCACCCCAACGGCTCAAGGGAACCAAGAGACCCAGTACTTC	CASTPTAQGNQETQYF
TRBD1	TRBV12-3/TRBV12-4	few	TRBJ1-1	TGTGCCAGCAGGCGGGACAGGGGGTACACTGAAGCTTTCTTT	CASRRDRGYTEAFF
-	TRBV2	-	TRBJ2-1	TGTGCCAGCAGGACGGGACATTCGAGCTCCTACAATGAGCAGTTCTTC	CASRTGHSSSYNEQFF
-	TRBV5-6	few	TRBJ2-5	TGTGCCAGCAGATATCTAGCGAACCAAGAGACCCAGTACTTC	CASRYLANQETQYF
TRBD2	TRBV20-1	-	TRBJ2-4	TGCAGTGCTGATGGACTAGCGGGAAACATTCAGTACTTC	CSADGLAGNIQYF
TRBD2	TRBV30	-	TRBJ2-7	TGTGCCCGGCGGGAGTTAGACGAGCAGTACTTC	CARRELDEQYF
TRBD2	TRBV11-2	-	TRBJ2-1	TGTGCCAGCAGCGTGCGACTAGCGGCACTCGGCCACAATGAGCAGTTCTTC	CASSVRLAALGHNEQFF
-	TRBV6-1	few	TRBJ2-6	TGTGCCAGCAGCTCCCAGGGTTTTGGGGCCAACGTCCTGACTTTC	CASSSQGFGANVLTF
TRBD2	TRBV14	-	TRBJ2-1	TGTGCCAGCAGCCATCGACTAGCGGGAGGGCGGGACCATGGGCACAATGAGCAGTTCTTC	CASSHRLAGGRDHGHNEQFF
TRBD1	TRBV29-1	-	TRBJ2-7	TGCAGCGTTCTCGACAGGGCTTCCTCCTACGAGCAGTACTTC	CSVLDRASSYEQYF
-	TRBV2	-	TRBJ2-3	TGTGCCAGCAGTGAGCGGGCTGGCGGGGGCACAGATACGCAGTATTTT	CASSERAGGGTDTQYF
TRBD2	TRBV6-5	-	TRBJ2-7	TGTGCCAGCAGTTACGGGACTAGCGGACCCTACGAGCAGTACTTC	CASSYGTSGPYEQYF
TRBD1	TRBV20-1	-	TRBJ2-2	TGCAGTGCTAGGGGACAGGGGAGGGAGCTGTTTTTT	CSARGQGRELFF
TRBD1	TRBV27	few	TRBJ1-1	TGTGCCAGCAGTGGCGGACAGGGCTTTTGGGCTGAAGCTTTCTTT	CASSGGQGFWAEAFF
TRBD1	TRBV5-5	many	TRBJ1-1	TGTGCCAGCAGCTTTACAGGGGGCGGAACTGAAGCTTTCTTT	CASSFTGGGTEAFF
-	TRBV5-1	few	TRBJ2-5	TGCGCCAGCAGCTTGGCCTCGTCTGCCCAAGAGACCCAGTACTTC	CASSLASSAQETQYF
-	TRBV4-1	few	TRBJ1-5	TGCGCCAGCAGCCAAGGGAGACAGGTTATCAATCAGCCCCAGCATTTT	CASSQGRQVINQPQHF
-	TRBV12-3/TRBV12-4	-	TRBJ2-1	TGTGCCAGCAGACTCGGACTGCCGGGGAATGAGCAGTTCTTC	CASRLGLPGNEQFF
TRBD2	TRBV20-1	once	TRBJ2-7	TGCAGTGCGAGAAGGGGGACTAGCGGGACCGCTTACGAGCAGTACTTC	CSARRGTSGTAYEQYF
TRBD1	TRBV7-8	few	TRBJ2-5	TGTGCCAGCAGCTGGAGCCCCGACAGGGGAGAAAGGGAGACCCAGTACTTC	CASSWSPDRGERETQYF
-	TRBV6-5	few	TRBJ1-1	TGTGCCAGCAGTTACCAGGGTAGGACGATGAACACTGAAGCTTTCTTT	CASSYQGRTMNTEAFF
TRBD2	TRBV7-9	-	TRBJ2-3	TGTGCCAGCAGCTTACATACTAGCGGGAGTGATACGCAGTATTTT	CASSLHTSGSDTQYF
-	TRBV7-2	many	TRBJ1-2	TGTGCCAGCAGCTTATATGGGGACGACTATGGCTACACCTTC	CASSLYGDDYGYTF